The 22 T cell receptor beta chains in this list originate from one sample, sequenced in a study of T cell responses to AZD1222 COVID-19 vaccine. Profiling relied on immunoSEQ multiplex PCR, and the TCRdb table lists in-frame clones only, not all of them. The sample contains 95,000 to 150,000 clones, around 87% of which appear only once. Sample: peripheral blood, taken on day 0 of AZD1222 vaccination. All receptors derive from an adult in good health.

The rearrangement joins TRBV11-2 to TRBJ2-7; TRBD1 matches at 10 bases. J lost 3 bases, V lost 5 bases, and 4 bases had no gene match. CDR1 SGHAT and CDR2 FQNNGV come from the germline V gene. This CDR3 has 14 amino acids. The CDR3 nucleotides are TGTGCCAGCAGCCCCGGACAGGGGGACTACGAGCAGTACTTC. Its protein product is CASSPGQGDYEQYF.

The chain has TRBV7-3 and TRBJ2-1; D remains unclear. The germline gives CDR1 SGHTA, CDR2 FQGTGA. The ends were cut back, 4 bases at V and 7 bases at J, with 11 bases in the middle. The CDR3 consists of 13 residues. DNA for the CDR3: TGTGCCAGCAGCTCGGACCACCCTAATGAGCAGTTCTTC. This sequence encodes CASSSDHPNEQFF.

As DNA, the CDR3 is TGTGCCAGCAGTTTTAAGGGGGGACCGCGGGGAGCTTTCTTT. Amino acids: CASSFKGGPRGAFF. The chain couples TRBV28 to TRBJ1-1; weak D call: TRBD1 (6 bases). The CDR3 has 14 residues. Germline CDR1 is MDHEN and CDR2 is SYDVKM. V lost 3 bases and J lost 10, with 18 bases in between.

The J gene is TRBJ2-3, the V gene TRBV9; the match to TRBD2 covers 7 bases. The V segment lost 3 bases and the J segment 3 bases; nucleotides outside the gene matches: 7. The CDR3 length is 15 residues. CDR1 is SGDLS and CDR2 is YYNGEE in the germline V gene. In nucleotides, the CDR3 is TGTGCCAGCAGCGAGCTGCCAGCGGGGACAGATACGCAGTATTTT. It codes for CASSELPAGTDTQYF. Together with reference TRBV9 and TRBJ2-3, the CDR3 gives the full variable domain: DSGVTQTPKHLITATGQRVTLRCSPRSGDLSVYWYQQSLDQGLQFLIQYYNGEERAKGNILERFSAQQFPDLHSELNLSSLELGDSALYFCASSELPAGTDTQYFGPGTRLTVL.

J is TRBJ2-2 and V is TRBV7-6, with 7 positions matching TRBD2. This CDR3 contains 16 residues. Germline V gives CDR1 SGHVS, CDR2 FNYEAQ. The junction had 6 bases not matched to a gene; V was cut back by 2 bases and J by 3 bases. The CDR3 DNA sequence: TGTGCCAGCAGCTTAACGGGGGAGGGCTACACCGGGGAGCTGTTTTTT. As protein: CASSLTGEGYTGELFF.

The chain uses TRBV9 and TRBJ1-1; D unresolved. The CDR3 loop spans 11 amino acids. CDR1 SGDLS and CDR2 YYNGEE come from the germline V gene. Trimming took 4 bases from V and 2 from J, leaving 3 bases between them. The CDR3 nucleotides are TGTGCCAGCAGCCTTAACACTGAAGCTTTCTTT. Translated: CASSLNTEAFF. Full variable domain (missing parts from reference TRBV9 and TRBJ1-1): DSGVTQTPKHLITATGQRVTLRCSPRSGDLSVYWYQQSLDQGLQFLIQYYNGEERAKGNILERFSAQQFPDLHSELNLSSLELGDSALYFCASSLNTEAFFGQGTRLTVV.

The chain combines TRBV6-5 with TRBJ1-3, with D uncertain. Germline V gene lookup returns CDR1 MNHEY and CDR2 SVGAGI. Between the trimmed V and J ends, which lost 6 bases and 4 bases, there was a span of 4 bases. This CDR3 is built from 11 residues. CDR3 in amino acids: CASRRGNTIYF. The DNA of the CDR3 is TGTGCCAGCAGGAGGGGAAACACCATATATTTT.

This chain joins TRBV5-1 and TRBJ1-3; possibly TRBD1 for D (6 bases). The CDR3 has 15 amino acids. Trimming took 3 bases from V and 1 from J, leaving 11 bases between them. Germline CDR1 and CDR2: SGHRS and YFSETQ. The CDR3 reads CASSYTGLSGNTIYF. The CDR3 DNA sequence: TGCGCCAGCAGCTATACAGGGCTTTCTGGAAACACCATATATTTT.

V is TRBV19 and J is TRBJ2-7, with D perhaps matching TRBD1 or TRBD2 (5 bases each). Deletions cut 3 bases from V and 1 base from J, with 16 bases between. CDR1 LNHDA and CDR2 SQIVND come from the germline V gene (reference sequence). The CDR3 is 16 residues long. The CDR3 region has the DNA TGTGCCAGTAGTATGGAATCGGGGCTACGGTCCTACGAGCAGTACTTC. Amino acids: CASSMESGLRSYEQYF.

The table lists this clone with a count of one. The chain has TRBV5-6 and TRBJ2-1; TRBD2 is a possible D gene (6 bases). V lost 3 bases, J lost 2 bases, and 9 bases lay in between. The length of the CDR3 is 14 residues. Germline-derived CDR1 and CDR2 are SGHDT and YYEEEE. CDR3 sequence: CASSYGTPYNEQFF. CDR3 nucleotides: TGTGCCAGCAGCTACGGGACTCCCTACAATGAGCAGTTCTTC.

The chain uses TRBV6-5 and TRBJ2-3, with unresolved D. V lost 2 bases to trimming and J lost 0 bases, with 3 bases between them. Per the germline V gene, CDR1 is MNHEY and CDR2 is SVGAGI. This CDR3 comprises 13 residues. CDR3 DNA sequence: TGTGCCAGCAGTTACGGTAGCACAGATACGCAGTATTTT. Residues: CASSYGSTDTQYF.

This chain joins TRBV19 and TRBJ2-2, with D possibly being TRBD1 (5 bases). The length of the CDR3 is 15 residues. The V end lost 1 base, the J end lost 5 bases, and 11 bases lay between the germline ends. CDR1 is LNHDA and CDR2 is SQIVND in the germline V gene (reference sequence). CDR3 in DNA: TGTGCCAGTAGTATAGGGAGACAGCTAACCGGGGAGCTGTTTTTT. Translating gives CASSIGRQLTGELFF. Looking up the rest from reference TRBV19 and TRBJ2-2 gives the full variable domain: DGGITQSPKYLFRKEGQNVTLSCEQNLNHDAMYWYRQDPGQGLRLIYYSQIVNDFQKGDIAEGYSVSREKKESFPLTVTSAQKNPTAFYLCASSIGRQLTGELFFGEGSRLTVL.

J is TRBJ2-1 and V is TRBV9; 13 positions agree with TRBD2. V was clipped by 2 bases and J by 10 bases; unmatched bases: 18. The CDR3 sequence is 19 residues long. Per germline, CDR1 SGDLS and CDR2 YYNGEE. The CDR3 coding sequence is TGTGCCAGCAGCGTGGGACAGGGGCCTACCGGGACTAGCGGGGAGGAGCAGTTCTTC. Amino acid sequence: CASSVGQGPTGTSGEEQFF.

This clone was observed a handful of times. The rearrangement joins TRBV7-2 to TRBJ2-7, with TRBD2 matching over 11 bases. The CDR3 consists of 16 residues. Trimming removed 5 bases from V and 2 bases from J; junction bases left unmatched: 8. Germline V CDR1 and CDR2: SGHTA, FQGNSA. The CDR3 nucleotides read TGTGCCAGCAGCCCAACTAGCGGGGGTACCCCCTACGAGCAGTACTTC. Protein: CASSPTSGGTPYEQYF.

The chain carries TRBV19 and TRBJ2-7; 8 nucleotides agree with TRBD1. Germline CDR1 LNHDA, CDR2 SQIVND (reference sequence). This CDR3 region has 16 residues. Unmatched junction bases numbered 11, after V lost 7 bases and J lost 0 bases. Here the CDR3 DNA reads TGTGCCAGTATACCGGGACAGGTTCATTTCTCCTACGAGCAGTACTTC. It is translated as CASIPGQVHFSYEQYF.

This chain links TRBV27 with TRBJ2-1; 9 positions agree with TRBD1. The CDR3 consists of 16 residues. With V trimmed by 6 bases and J by 2 bases, 8 bases remained unmatched. In germline, CDR1 is MNHEY, CDR2 SMNVEV (reference sequence). The CDR3 nucleotides read TGTGCCAGCAGCTATACAGGGGGCCGCGCCTACAATGAGCAGTTCTTC. This sequence encodes CASSYTGGRAYNEQFF.

V gene TRBV6-6 combines with J gene TRBJ1-5; the D is unclear. Deletions cut 7 bases from V and 3 bases from J, with 16 bases between. The germline CDR1 and CDR2 sequences are MNHNY and SVGAGI (reference sequence). The CDR3 runs to 15 residues. CDR3 bases: TGTGCCAGCACCCTTCTCGGGCCCTTCAATCAGCCCCAGCATTTT. It translates to CASTLLGPFNQPQHF.

This chain uses TRBV27 with TRBJ2-7; 7 bases map to TRBD1. CDR3 length: 16 amino acids. Trimming took 0 bases from V and 0 from J; bases not matched to a gene: 5. Per germline, CDR1 MNHEY and CDR2 SMNVEV (reference sequence). The chain's CDR3 is CASSLSSGTVSYEQYF. For the CDR3, the DNA is TGTGCCAGCAGTTTATCCTCTGGGACAGTCTCCTACGAGCAGTACTTC.

This clone was detected only once. The CDR3 DNA is TGCGCCAGCAGCTTGGCCAGACTTGGGTACGAGCAGTACTTC. Amino acid sequence: CASSLARLGYEQYF. V usage is TRBV5-1 and J usage is TRBJ2-7; D is ambiguous. V lost 0 bases, J lost 4 bases, and 11 bases lay in between. The CDR3 extends over 14 amino acids. The V gene's germline CDR1 is SGHRS and CDR2 YFSETQ.

V gene TRBV10-3 combines with J gene TRBJ1-3; 10 bases are a match to TRBD1. The germline gives CDR1 ENHRY, CDR2 SYGVKD. The CDR3 sequence is 16 residues long. The trim removed 6 bases at V and 0 bases at J, leaving 5 bases unmatched. CDR3 region: CAIRGTGDLSGNTIYF. The CDR3, as DNA: TGTGCCATCAGGGGGACAGGGGACCTCTCTGGAAACACCATATATTTT.

A single count supports this clone. The chain joins TRBV6-4 to TRBJ1-3; a possible D gene is TRBD1 (6 bases). The CDR3 is 16 residues long. Germline loops: CDR1 MRHNA, CDR2 SNTAGT. The V end was cut by 5 bases, the J end by 0 bases, with 14 bases between. The chain's CDR3 is CASSLDSLISGNTIYF. The CDR3 DNA follows: TGTGCCAGCAGTCTGGACAGCCTAATCTCTGGAAACACCATATATTTT.

V gene TRBV4-2 combines with J gene TRBJ2-3; TRBD2 might be the D (5 bases). CDR1 LGHNA and CDR2 YNFKEQ come from the germline V gene. The CDR3 runs 15 residues. The V and J ends lost 4 bases and 4 bases respectively, with 15 bases between them. The CDR3 is CASSPGPPGADTQYF. CDR3 bases: TGTGCCAGCAGCCCTGGGCCCCCCGGGGCAGATACGCAGTATTTT.